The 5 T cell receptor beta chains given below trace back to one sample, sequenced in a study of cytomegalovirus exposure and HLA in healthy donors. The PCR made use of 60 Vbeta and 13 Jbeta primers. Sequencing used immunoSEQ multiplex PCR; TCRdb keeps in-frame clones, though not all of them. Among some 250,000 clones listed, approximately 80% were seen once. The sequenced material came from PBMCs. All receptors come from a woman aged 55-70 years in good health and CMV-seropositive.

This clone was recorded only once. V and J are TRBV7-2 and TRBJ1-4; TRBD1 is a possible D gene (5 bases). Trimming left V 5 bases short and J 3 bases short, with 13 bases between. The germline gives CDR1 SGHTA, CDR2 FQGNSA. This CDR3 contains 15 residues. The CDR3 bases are TGTGCCAGCAGCCCAGGCAGGGTTGCTAATGAAAAACTGTTTTTT. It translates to CASSPGRVANEKLFF.

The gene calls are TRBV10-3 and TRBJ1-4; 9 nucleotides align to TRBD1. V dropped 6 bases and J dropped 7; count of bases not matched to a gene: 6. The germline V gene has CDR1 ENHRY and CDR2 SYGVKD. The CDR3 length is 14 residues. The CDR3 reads CAIRRTGESEKLFF. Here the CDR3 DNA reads TGTGCCATCAGGCGGACAGGGGAAAGTGAAAAACTGTTTTTT.

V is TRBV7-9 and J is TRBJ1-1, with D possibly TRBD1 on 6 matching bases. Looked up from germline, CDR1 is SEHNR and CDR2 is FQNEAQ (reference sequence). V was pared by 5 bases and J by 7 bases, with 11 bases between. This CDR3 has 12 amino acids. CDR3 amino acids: CASSRGGVEAFF. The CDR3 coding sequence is TGTGCCAGCAGCAGGGGGGGAGTTGAAGCTTTCTTT. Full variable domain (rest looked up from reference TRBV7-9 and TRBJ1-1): DTGVSQNPRHKITKRGQNVTFRCDPISEHNRLYWYRQTLGQGPEFLTYFQNEAQLEKSRLLSDRFSAERPKGSFSTLEIQRTEQGDSAMYLCASSRGGVEAFFGQGTRLTVV.

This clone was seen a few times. The CDR3 DNA sequence: TGCGCCAGCAGCTTGAGCCGCTACGAGCAGTACTTC. The encoded protein is CASSLSRYEQYF. The rearrangement uses TRBV5-1 and TRBJ2-7; D remains ambiguous. Germline lookup yields CDR1 SGHRS and CDR2 YFSETQ. Between the trimmed V and J ends, which lost 1 base and 3 bases, there was a span of 5 bases. CDR3 length equals 12 residues.

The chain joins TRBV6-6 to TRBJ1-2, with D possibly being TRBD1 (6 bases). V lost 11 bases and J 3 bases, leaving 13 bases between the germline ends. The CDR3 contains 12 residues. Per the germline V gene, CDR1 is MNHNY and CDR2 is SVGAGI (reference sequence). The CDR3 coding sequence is TGTGCCTCACGGGGGGGCCACTATGGCTACACCTTC. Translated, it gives CASRGGHYGYTF.